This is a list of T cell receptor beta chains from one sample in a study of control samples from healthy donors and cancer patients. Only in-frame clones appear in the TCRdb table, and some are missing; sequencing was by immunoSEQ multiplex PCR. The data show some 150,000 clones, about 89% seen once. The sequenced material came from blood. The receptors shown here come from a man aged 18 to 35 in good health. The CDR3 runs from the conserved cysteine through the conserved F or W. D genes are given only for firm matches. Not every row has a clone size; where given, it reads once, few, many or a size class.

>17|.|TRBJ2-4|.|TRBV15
CATSRVGLGMVKNIQYF
TGTGCCACCAGCAGAGTGGGTCTGGGGATGGTCAAAAACATTCAGTACTTC
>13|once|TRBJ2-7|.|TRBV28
CASSLRHSYEQYF
TGTGCCAGCAGTTTAAGACATTCCTACGAGCAGTACTTC
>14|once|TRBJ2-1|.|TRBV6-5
CASSYSNVGNEQFF
TGTGCCAGCAGTTACTCGAATGTAGGTAATGAGCAGTTCTTC
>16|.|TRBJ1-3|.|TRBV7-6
CASSRGVPYSGNTIYF
TGTGCCAGCAGCCGAGGAGTTCCTTACTCTGGAAACACCATATATTTT
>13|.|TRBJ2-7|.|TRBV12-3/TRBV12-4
CASSATERYEQYF
TGTGCCAGCAGTGCCACGGAAAGATACGAGCAGTACTTC
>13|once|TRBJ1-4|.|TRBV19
CASSAGNNEKLFF
TGTGCCAGTAGTGCCGGAAATAATGAAAAACTGTTTTTT
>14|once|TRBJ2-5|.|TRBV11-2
CASSLSGGLETQYF
TGTGCCAGCAGCTTATCTGGGGGGCTGGAGACCCAGTACTTC
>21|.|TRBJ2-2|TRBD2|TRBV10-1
CASSDQVHHRAGGANTGELFF
TGCGCCAGCAGTGATCAAGTACACCATAGAGCGGGGGGTGCGAACACCGGGGAGCTGTTTTTT
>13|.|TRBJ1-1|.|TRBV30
CAWFGVRPSEAFF
TGTGCCTGGTTCGGGGTACGCCCATCTGAAGCTTTCTTT
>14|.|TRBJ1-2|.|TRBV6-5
CASRPPSGSGGYTF
TGTGCCAGCAGGCCTCCTTCAGGGTCCGGTGGCTACACCTTC
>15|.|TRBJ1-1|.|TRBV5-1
CASSLGMGGATEAFF
TGCGCCAGCAGCTTGGGAATGGGGGGTGCAACTGAAGCTTTCTTT
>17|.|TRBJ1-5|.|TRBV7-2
CASSLNPAGADHQPQHF
TGTGCCAGCAGCTTAAATCCCGCAGGGGCCGACCATCAGCCCCAGCATTTT
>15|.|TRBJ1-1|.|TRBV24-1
CATSDLALTATEAFF
TGTGCCACCAGTGATTTAGCCCTGACAGCCACTGAAGCTTTCTTT
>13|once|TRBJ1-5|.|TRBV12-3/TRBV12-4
CASSLSGDRPQHF
TGTGCCAGCAGTTTATCTGGGGATAGGCCCCAGCATTTT
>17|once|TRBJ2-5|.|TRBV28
CASRAPGPRTFGETQYF
TGTGCCAGCAGGGCTCCGGGACCCCGGACTTTTGGGGAGACCCAGTACTTC
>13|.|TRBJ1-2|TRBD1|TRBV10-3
CAISSDRGYGYTF
TGTGCCATCAGTTCGGACAGGGGGTATGGCTACACCTTC
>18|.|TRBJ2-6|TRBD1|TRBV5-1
CASSWTGQGYSGANVLTF
TGCGCCAGCAGCTGGACTGGACAGGGCTACTCTGGGGCCAACGTCCTGACTTTC
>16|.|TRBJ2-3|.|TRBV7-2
CASTYNPSWAADTQYF
TGTGCCAGCACCTATAATCCGAGTTGGGCGGCAGATACGCAGTATTTT
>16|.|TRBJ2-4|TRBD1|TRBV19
CASSIGDRAWENIQYF
TGTGCCAGTAGTATTGGGGACAGGGCCTGGGAAAACATTCAGTACTTC
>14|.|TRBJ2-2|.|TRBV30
CAWSVLGGTGELFF
TGTGCCTGGAGTGTACTTGGTGGCACCGGGGAGCTGTTTTTT
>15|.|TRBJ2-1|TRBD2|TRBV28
CASSPAGGTYNEQFF
TGTGCCAGCAGTCCCGCGGGGGGGACCTACAATGAGCAGTTCTTC
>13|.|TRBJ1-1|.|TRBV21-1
CATSRLGQEVAFF
TGTGCCACCTCTCGGTTGGGACAGGAGGTAGCTTTCTTT
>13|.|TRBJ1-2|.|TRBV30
CAWVQGSGYGYTF
TGTGCCTGGGTACAGGGCTCTGGCTATGGCTACACCTTC
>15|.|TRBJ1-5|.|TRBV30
CAWSPPGPPEGPQHF
TGTGCCTGGAGTCCACCGGGACCGCCCGAAGGTCCCCAGCATTTT
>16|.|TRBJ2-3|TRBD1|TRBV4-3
CASSQDRGPNTDTQYF
TGCGCCAGCAGCCAAGACAGGGGGCCAAACACAGATACGCAGTATTTT
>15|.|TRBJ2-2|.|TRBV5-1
CASSLALGDTGELFF
TGCGCCAGCAGCTTGGCCCTGGGGGACACCGGGGAGCTGTTTTTT
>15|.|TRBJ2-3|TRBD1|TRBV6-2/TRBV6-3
CASSYRDRGTDTQYF
TGTGCCAGCAGTTACCGGGACAGGGGTACAGATACGCAGTATTTT
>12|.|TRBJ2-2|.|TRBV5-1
CASSFFSGELFF
TGCGCCAGCAGCTTCTTTTCCGGGGAGCTGTTTTTT
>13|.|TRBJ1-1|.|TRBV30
CAWSTGSPTEAFF
TGTGCCTGGAGTACAGGGAGTCCCACTGAAGCTTTCTTT
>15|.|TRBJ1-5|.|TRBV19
CASSSLGPGHQPQHF
TGTGCCAGTAGTAGCTTGGGTCCCGGCCACCAGCCCCAGCATTTT
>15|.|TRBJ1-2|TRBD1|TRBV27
CASRSDRGSSYGYTF
TGTGCCAGCAGATCTGACAGGGGTTCGTCCTATGGCTACACCTTC
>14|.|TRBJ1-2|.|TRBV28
CASRSLGGYYGYTF
TGTGCCAGCAGGTCTCTCGGGGGCTACTATGGCTACACCTTC
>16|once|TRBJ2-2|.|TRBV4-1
CASSHAGWSNTGELFF
TGCGCCAGCAGCCACGCCGGCTGGTCGAACACCGGGGAGCTGTTTTTT
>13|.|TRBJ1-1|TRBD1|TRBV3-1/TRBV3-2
CASSQARGREAFF
TGTGCCAGCAGCCAAGCTAGGGGGCGGGAAGCTTTCTTT
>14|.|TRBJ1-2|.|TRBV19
CASRDQRPNYGYTF
TGTGCCAGCCGGGACCAGCGGCCTAACTATGGCTACACCTTC
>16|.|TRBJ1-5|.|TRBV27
CASSLSGGYSNQPQHF
TGTGCCAGCAGTTTATCGGGGGGGTACAGCAATCAGCCCCAGCATTTT
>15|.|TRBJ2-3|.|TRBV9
CASSETGAPTDTQYF
TGTGCCAGCAGTGAAACCGGGGCTCCCACAGATACGCAGTATTTT
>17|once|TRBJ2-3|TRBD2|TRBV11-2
CASRPGGSGGHSHTQYF
TGTGCCAGCAGACCCGGGGGTAGCGGGGGGCACTCACATACGCAGTATTTT
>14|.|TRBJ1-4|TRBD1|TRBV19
CASRAQGDYEKLFF
TGTGCCAGTAGAGCCCAGGGGGACTATGAAAAACTGTTTTTT
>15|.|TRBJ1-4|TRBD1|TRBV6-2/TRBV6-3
CASSTSTGGVEKLFF
TGTGCCAGCAGCACCTCAACAGGGGGAGTCGAAAAACTGTTTTTT
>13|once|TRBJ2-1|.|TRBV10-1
CASSESGDNEQFF
TGCGCCAGCAGTGAGTCAGGGGACAATGAGCAGTTCTTC
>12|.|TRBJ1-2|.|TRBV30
CAWSVSLPGYTF
TGTGCCTGGAGTGTATCGCTCCCTGGCTACACCTTC
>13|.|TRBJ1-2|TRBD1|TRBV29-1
CSAGDREYYGYTF
TGCAGCGCAGGGGACAGGGAGTACTATGGCTACACCTTC
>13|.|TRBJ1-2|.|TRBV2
CASSEGALYGYTF
TGTGCCAGCAGTGAGGGGGCGCTCTATGGCTACACCTTC
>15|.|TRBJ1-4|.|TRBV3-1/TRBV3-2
CASSQDLRGGEKLFF
TGTGCCAGCAGCCAAGATCTCAGGGGAGGTGAAAAACTGTTTTTT
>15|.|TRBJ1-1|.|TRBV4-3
CASSQDKEQATEAFF
TGCGCCAGCAGCCAAGATAAAGAACAGGCTACTGAAGCTTTCTTT
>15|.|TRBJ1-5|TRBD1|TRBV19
CASSKRDRDDQPQHF
TGTGCCAGTAGTAAAAGGGACAGGGACGATCAGCCCCAGCATTTT
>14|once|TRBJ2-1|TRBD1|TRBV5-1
CASSAGQGYNEQFF
TGCGCCAGCAGCGCAGGACAGGGGTACAATGAGCAGTTCTTC
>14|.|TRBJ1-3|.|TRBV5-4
CASSLEGSGNTIYF
TGTGCCAGCAGCTTAGAAGGGTCTGGAAACACCATATATTTT
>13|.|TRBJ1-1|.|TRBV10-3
CAAGTSMNTEAFF
TGTGCCGCCGGGACGTCGATGAACACTGAAGCTTTCTTT
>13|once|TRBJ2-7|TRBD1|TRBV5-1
CASGGTGAFEQYF
TGCGCCAGCGGGGGGACAGGGGCGTTCGAGCAGTACTTC
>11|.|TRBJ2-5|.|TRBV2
CASSQQETQYF
TGTGCCAGCAGCCAGCAGGAGACCCAGTACTTC
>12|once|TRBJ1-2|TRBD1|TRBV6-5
CASSQQGNGYTF
TGTGCCAGCAGTCAACAGGGGAATGGCTACACCTTC